This T cell receptor beta chain was recovered during a study of cytomegalovirus exposure and HLA in healthy donors. The CDR3 totals 15 residues. Germline lookup yields CDR1 SGHAT and CDR2 FQNNGV. The V gene lost 3 bases and the J gene lost 2 bases, with 10 bases spanning the gap. The PCR employed 60 Vbeta primers together with 13 Jbeta primers. Sequencing used immunoSEQ multiplex PCR; TCRdb keeps in-frame clones, though not all of them. This sample has just over 65,000 clones, with 75% to 85% found just once. This sequence joins TRBV11-2 and TRBJ2-2; possibly TRBD2 for D (6 bases). The TCR comes from a human donor in good health. The sequenced sample consisted of PBMCs. CDR3 residues: CASSFSGRNTGELFF. The CDR3 DNA follows: TGTGCCAGCAGCTTTAGCGGACGTAACACCGGGGAGCTGTTTTTT.